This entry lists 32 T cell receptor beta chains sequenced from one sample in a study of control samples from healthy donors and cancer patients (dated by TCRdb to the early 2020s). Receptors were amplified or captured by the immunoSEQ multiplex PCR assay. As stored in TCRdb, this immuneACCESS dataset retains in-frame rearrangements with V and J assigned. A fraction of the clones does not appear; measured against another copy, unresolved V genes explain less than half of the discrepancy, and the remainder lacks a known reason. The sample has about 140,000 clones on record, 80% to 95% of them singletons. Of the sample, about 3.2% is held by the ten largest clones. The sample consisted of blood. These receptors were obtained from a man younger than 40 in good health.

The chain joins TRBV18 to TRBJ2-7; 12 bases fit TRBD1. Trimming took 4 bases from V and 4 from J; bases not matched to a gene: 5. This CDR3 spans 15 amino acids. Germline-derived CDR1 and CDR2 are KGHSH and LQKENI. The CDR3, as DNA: TGTGCCAGCTCACTGCCGGGACAGGGGGCTTACGAGCAGTACTTC. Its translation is CASSLPGQGAYEQYF.

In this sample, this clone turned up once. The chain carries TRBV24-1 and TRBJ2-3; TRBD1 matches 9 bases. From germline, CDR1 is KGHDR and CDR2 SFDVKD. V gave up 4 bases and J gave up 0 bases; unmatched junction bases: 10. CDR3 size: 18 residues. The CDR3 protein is CATSDRGTGRPSTDTQYF. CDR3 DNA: TGTGCCACCAGTGACCGGGGGACAGGGAGGCCTAGCACAGATACGCAGTATTTT.

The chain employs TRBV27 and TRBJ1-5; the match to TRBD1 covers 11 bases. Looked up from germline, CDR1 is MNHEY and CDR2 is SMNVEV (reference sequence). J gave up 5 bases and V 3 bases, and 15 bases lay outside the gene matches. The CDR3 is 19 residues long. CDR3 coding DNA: TGTGCCAGCAGTTTGTCATCCCCCGGACAGGGGGCAAGGGATCAGCCCCAGCATTTT. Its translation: CASSLSSPGQGARDQPQHF.

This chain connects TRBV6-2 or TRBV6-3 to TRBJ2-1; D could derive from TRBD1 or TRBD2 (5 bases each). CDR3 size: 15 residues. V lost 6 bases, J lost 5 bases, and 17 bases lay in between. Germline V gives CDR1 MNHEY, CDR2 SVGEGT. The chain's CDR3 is CASSRPFREHNEQFF. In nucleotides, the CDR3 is TGTGCCAGCAGCCGTCCTTTCAGGGAGCACAATGAGCAGTTCTTC.

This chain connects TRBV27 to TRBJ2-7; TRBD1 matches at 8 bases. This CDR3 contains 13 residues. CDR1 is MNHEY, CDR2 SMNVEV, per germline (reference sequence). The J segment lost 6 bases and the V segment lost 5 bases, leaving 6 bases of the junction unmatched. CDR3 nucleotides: TGTGCCAGCAGTGCGGGGACAGGCCCCGAGCAGTACTTC. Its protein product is CASSAGTGPEQYF.

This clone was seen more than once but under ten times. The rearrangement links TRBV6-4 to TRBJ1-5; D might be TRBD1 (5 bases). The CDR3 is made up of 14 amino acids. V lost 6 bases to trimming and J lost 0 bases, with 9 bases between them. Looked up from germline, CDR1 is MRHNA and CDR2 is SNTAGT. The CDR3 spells CASREGNSNQPQHF. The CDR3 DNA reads TGTGCCAGCAGGGAGGGGAATAGCAATCAGCCCCAGCATTTT.

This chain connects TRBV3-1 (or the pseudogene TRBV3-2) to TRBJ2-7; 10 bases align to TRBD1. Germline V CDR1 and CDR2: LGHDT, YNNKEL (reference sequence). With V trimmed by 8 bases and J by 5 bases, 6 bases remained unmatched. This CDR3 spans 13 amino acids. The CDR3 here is CASPRQGAHEQYF. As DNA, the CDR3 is TGTGCCAGCCCTCGACAGGGGGCACACGAGCAGTACTTC.

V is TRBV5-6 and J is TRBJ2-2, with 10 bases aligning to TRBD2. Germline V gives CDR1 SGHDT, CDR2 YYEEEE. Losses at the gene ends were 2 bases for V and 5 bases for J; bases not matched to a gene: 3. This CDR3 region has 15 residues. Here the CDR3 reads CASSLSLAGTGELFF. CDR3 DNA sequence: TGTGCCAGCAGCTTATCACTAGCGGGGACCGGGGAGCTGTTTTTT.

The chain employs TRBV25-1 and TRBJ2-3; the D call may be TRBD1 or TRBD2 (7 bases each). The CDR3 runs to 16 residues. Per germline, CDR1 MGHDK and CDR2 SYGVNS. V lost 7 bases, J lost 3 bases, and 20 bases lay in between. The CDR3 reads CASTQGQGGLTDTQYF. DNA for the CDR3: TGTGCCAGCACCCAGGGGCAGGGGGGGTTGACAGATACGCAGTATTTT.

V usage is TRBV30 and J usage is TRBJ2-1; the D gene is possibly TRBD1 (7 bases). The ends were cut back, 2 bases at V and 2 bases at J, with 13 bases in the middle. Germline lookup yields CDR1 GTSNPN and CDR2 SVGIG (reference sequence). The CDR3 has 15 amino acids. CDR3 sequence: CAWSSGGTAYNEQFF. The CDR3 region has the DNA TGTGCCTGGAGTAGTGGCGGGACAGCCTACAATGAGCAGTTCTTC.

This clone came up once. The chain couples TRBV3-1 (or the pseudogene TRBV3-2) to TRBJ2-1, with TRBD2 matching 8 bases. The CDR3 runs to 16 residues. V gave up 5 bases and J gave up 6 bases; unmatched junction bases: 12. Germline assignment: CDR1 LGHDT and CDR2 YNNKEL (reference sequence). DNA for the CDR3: TGTGCCAGCAGCTTAAGCCGGGGGGGCCGTGGCAATGAGCAGTTCTTC. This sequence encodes CASSLSRGGRGNEQFF.

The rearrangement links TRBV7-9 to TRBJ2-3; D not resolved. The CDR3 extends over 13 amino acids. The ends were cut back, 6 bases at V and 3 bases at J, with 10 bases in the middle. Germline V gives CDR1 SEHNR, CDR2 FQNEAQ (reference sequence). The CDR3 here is CASRYDATDTQYF. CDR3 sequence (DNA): TGTGCCAGCAGATATGACGCGACAGATACGCAGTATTTT.

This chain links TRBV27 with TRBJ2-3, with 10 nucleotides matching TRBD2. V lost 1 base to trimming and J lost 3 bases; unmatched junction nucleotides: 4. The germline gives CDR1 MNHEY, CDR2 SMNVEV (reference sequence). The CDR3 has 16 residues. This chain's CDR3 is CASSLLAGGLTDTQYF. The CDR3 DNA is TGTGCCAGCAGTTTATTAGCGGGGGGCTTAACAGATACGCAGTATTTT.

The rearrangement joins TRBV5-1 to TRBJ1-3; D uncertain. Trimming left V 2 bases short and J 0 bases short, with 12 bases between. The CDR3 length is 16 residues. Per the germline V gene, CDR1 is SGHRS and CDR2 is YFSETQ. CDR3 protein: CASSLTVGDSGNTIYF. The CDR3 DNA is TGCGCCAGCAGCTTAACAGTTGGAGACTCTGGAAACACCATATATTTT.

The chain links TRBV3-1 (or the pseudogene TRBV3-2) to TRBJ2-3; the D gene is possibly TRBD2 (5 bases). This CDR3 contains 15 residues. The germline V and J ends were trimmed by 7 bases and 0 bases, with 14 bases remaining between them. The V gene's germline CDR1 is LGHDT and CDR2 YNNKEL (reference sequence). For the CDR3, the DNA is TGTGCCAGCAACCCTAGCTCAGGCAGCACAGATACGCAGTATTTT. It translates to CASNPSSGSTDTQYF.

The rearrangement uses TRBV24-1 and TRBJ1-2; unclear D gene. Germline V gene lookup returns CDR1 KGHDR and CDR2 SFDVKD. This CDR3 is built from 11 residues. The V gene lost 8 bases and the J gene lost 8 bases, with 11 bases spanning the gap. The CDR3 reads CATTEAGGYTF. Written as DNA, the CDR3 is TGTGCCACCACCGAAGCTGGGGGCTACACCTTC.

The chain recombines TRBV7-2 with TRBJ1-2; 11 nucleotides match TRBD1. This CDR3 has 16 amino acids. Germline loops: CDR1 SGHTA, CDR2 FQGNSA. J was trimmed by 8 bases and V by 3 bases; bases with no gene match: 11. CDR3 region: CASSFFRTGGDSGYTF. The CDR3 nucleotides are TGTGCCAGCAGCTTCTTTCGGACAGGGGGCGATAGCGGCTACACCTTC. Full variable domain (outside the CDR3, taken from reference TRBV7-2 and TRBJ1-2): GAGVSQSPSNKVTEKGKDVELRCDPISGHTALYWYRQSLGQGLEFLIYFQGNSAPDKSGLPSDRFSAERTGGSVSTLTIQRTQQEDSAVYLCASSFFRTGGDSGYTFGSGTRLTVV.

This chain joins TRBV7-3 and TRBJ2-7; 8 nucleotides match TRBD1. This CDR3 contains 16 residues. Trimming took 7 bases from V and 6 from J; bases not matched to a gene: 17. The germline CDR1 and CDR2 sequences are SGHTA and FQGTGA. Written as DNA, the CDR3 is TGTGCCAGCAATCGGTGGAAACAGGGGGTTGCGGGCGAGCAGTACTTC. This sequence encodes CASNRWKQGVAGEQYF.

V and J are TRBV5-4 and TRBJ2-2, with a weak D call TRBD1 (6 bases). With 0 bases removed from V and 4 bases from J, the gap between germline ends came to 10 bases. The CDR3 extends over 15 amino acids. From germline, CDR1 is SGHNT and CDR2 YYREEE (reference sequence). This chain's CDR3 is CASSLGGPGTGELFF. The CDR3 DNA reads TGTGCCAGCAGCTTGGGGGGGCCGGGCACCGGGGAGCTGTTTTTT.

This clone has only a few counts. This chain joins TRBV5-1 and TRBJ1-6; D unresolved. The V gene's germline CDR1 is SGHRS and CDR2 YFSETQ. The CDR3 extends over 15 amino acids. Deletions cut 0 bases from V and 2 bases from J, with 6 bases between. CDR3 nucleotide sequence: TGCGCCAGCAGCTTGGGAAACCCCTATAATTCACCCCTCCACTTT. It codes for CASSLGNPYNSPLHF.

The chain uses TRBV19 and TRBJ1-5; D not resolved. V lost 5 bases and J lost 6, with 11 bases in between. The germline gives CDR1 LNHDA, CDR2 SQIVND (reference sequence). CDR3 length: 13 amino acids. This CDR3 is CASSGAPGQPQHF. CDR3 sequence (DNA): TGTGCCAGTAGTGGAGCGCCGGGTCAGCCCCAGCATTTT.

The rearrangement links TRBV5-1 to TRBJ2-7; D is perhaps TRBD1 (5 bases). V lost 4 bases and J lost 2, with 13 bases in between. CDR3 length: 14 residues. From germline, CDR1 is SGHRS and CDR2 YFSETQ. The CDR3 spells CASSPSPTAYEQYF. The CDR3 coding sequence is TGCGCCAGCAGCCCGTCGCCGACAGCCTACGAGCAGTACTTC. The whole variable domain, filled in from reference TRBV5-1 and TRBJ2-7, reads KAGVTQTPRYLIKTRGQQVTLSCSPISGHRSVSWYQQTPGQGLQFLFEYFSETQRNKGNFPGRFSGRQFSNSRSEMNVSTLELGDSALYLCASSPSPTAYEQYFGPGTRLTVT.

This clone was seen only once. The DNA of the CDR3 is TGTGCCAGCAGCTTAGGGCTCGGGATCCGGCCAAGGGAGTACTTC. Translation gives CASSLGLGIRPREYF. This chain connects TRBV11-1 to TRBJ2-7; TRBD2 might be the D (5 bases). The germline gives CDR1 SGHAT, CDR2 FQDESV (reference sequence). This CDR3 comprises 15 residues. V was trimmed by 1 base and J by 11 bases, leaving 21 bases between them.

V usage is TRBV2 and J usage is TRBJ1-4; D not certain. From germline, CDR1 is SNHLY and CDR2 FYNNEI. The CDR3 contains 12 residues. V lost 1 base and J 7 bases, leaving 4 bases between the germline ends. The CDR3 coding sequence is TGTGCCAGCAGTGAAGGGGGTGAAAAACTGTTTTTT. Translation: CASSEGGEKLFF.

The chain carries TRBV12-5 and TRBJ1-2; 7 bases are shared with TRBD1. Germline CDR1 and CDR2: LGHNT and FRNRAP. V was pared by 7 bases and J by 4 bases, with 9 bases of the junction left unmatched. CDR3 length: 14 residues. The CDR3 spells CASAKTGLVYGYTF. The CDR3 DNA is TGTGCTAGTGCCAAGACAGGGCTCGTCTATGGCTACACCTTC.

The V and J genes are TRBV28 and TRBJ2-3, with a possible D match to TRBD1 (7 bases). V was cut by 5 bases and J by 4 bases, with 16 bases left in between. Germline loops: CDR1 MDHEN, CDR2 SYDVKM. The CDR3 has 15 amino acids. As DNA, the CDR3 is TGTGCCAGCAGTCCCCGGAGGGGGCTGTCAGATACGCAGTATTTT. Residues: CASSPRRGLSDTQYF.

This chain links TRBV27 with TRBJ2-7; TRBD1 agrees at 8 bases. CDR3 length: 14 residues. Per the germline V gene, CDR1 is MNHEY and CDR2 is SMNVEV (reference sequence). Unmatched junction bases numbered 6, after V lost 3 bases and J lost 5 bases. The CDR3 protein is CASSLGTGGNEQYF. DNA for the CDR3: TGTGCCAGCAGTTTGGGCACAGGGGGAAACGAGCAGTACTTC.

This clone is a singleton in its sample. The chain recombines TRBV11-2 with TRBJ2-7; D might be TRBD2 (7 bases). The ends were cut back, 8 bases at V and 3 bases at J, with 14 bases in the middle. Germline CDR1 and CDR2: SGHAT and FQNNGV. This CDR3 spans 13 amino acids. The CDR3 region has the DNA TGTGCCAGCGAGGGGGGGCCACACTACGAGCAGTACTTC. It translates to CASEGGPHYEQYF. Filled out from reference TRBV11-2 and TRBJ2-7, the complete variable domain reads EAGVAQSPRYKIIEKRQSVAFWCNPISGHATLYWYQQILGQGPKLLIQFQNNGVVDDSQLPKDRFSAERLKGVDSTLKIQPAKLEDSAVYLCASEGGPHYEQYFGPGTRLTVT.

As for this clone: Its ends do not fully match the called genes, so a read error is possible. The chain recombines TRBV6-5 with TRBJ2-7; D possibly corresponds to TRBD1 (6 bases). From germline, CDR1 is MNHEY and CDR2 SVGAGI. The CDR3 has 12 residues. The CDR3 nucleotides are TGTGCCAGCAATTACAGGGAGTACGAGCAGTACTTC. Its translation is CASNYREYEQYF.

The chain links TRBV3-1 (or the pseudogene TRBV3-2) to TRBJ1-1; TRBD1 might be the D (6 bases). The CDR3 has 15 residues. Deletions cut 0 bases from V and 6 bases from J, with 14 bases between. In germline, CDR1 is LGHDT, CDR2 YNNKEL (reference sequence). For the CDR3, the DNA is TGTGCCAGCAGCCAAGATCGGTGGGCAGGGGCTGAAGCTTTCTTT. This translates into CASSQDRWAGAEAFF.

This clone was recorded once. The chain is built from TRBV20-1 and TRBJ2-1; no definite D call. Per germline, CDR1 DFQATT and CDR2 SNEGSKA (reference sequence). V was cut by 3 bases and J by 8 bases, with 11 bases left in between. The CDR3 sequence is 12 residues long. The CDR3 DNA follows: TGCAGTGCTAGTAATCCCCTAGATGAGCAGTTCTTC. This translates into CSASNPLDEQFF.

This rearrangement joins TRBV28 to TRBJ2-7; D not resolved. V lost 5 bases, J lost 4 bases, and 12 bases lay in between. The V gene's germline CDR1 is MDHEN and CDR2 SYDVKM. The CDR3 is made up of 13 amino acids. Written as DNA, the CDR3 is TGTGCCAGCAGTCCCTCGCCGGTGTACGAGCAGTACTTC. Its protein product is CASSPSPVYEQYF.